This T cell receptor (beta chain) was sequenced during a study of technical replicates of blood from a handful of donors. TCRdb's table, derived via immunoSEQ multiplex PCR, lists solely in-frame clones and lacks some. Altogether tens of thousands of clones are present, 91% being singletons, with the ten largest covering 0.35% to 0.45%. Germline-derived CDR1 and CDR2 are SGHRS and YFSETQ. V lost 4 bases and J lost 7; bases outside the gene matches: 12. This CDR3 has 17 amino acids. The sequenced material came from T cells isolated from PBMCs. This TCR came from a human donor in good health. Some clones in this sample may be carry-over from other donors' samples. V and J are TRBV5-1 and TRBJ1-6; TRBD1 aligns across 9 bases. For the CDR3, the DNA is TGCGCCAGCAGCCTCCTGACAACAGGGGGCGGCAATTCACCCCTCCACTTT. This gives the protein CASSLLTTGGGNSPLHF. Supplemented by reference TRBV5-1 and TRBJ1-6, the full variable domain reads KAGVTQTPRYLIKTRGQQVTLSCSPISGHRSVSWYQQTPGQGLQFLFEYFSETQRNKGNFPGRFSGRQFSNSRSEMNVSTLELGDSALYLCASSLLTTGGGNSPLHFGNGTRLTVT.